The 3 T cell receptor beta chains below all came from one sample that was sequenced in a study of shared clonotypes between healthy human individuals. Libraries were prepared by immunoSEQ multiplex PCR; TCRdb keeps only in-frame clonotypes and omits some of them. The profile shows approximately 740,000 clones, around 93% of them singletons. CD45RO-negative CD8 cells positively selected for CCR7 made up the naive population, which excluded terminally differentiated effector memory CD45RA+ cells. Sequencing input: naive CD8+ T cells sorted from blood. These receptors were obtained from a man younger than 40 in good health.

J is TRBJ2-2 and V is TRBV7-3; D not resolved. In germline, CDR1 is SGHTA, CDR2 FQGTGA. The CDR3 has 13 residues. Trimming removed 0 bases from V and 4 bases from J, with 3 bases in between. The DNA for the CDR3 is TGTGCCAGCAGCTTAACACTCACCGGGGAGCTGTTTTTT. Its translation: CASSLTLTGELFF.

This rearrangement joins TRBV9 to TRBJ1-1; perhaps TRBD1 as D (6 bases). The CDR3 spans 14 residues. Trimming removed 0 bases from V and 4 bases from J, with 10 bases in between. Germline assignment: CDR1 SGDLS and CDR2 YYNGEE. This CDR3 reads CASSVVQGGTEAFF. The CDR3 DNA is TGTGCCAGCAGCGTAGTACAGGGAGGCACTGAAGCTTTCTTT. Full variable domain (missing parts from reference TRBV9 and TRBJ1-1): DSGVTQTPKHLITATGQRVTLRCSPRSGDLSVYWYQQSLDQGLQFLIQYYNGEERAKGNILERFSAQQFPDLHSELNLSSLELGDSALYFCASSVVQGGTEAFFGQGTRLTVV.

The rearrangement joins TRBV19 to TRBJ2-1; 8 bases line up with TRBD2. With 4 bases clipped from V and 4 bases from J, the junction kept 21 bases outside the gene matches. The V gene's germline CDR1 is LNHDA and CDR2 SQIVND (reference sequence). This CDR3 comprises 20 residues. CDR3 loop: CASSTPGGGSPLSPYNEQFF. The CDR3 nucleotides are TGTGCCAGTAGTACCCCCGGGGGGGGATCGCCGTTATCCCCTTACAATGAGCAGTTCTTC. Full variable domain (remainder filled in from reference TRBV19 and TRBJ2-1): DGGITQSPKYLFRKEGQNVTLSCEQNLNHDAMYWYRQDPGQGLRLIYYSQIVNDFQKGDIAEGYSVSREKKESFPLTVTSAQKNPTAFYLCASSTPGGGSPLSPYNEQFFGPGTRLTVL.